Ten or more counts support the clone carrying this TCR beta chain. This sample is part of a study of T-cell reconstitution after alpha-beta-depleted transplantation in children. TCRbeta library preparation incorporated unique molecular identifiers. One entry per CDR3 protein, called by TCRdb with MiXCR from the PCR reads. The sample consists of more than 200,000 distinct CDR3 sequences, approximately 9.8% of them appearing once. The germline gives CDR1 SGDLS, CDR2 YYNGEE. Trimming removed 2 bases from V and 0 bases from J, with 13 bases in between. The CDR3 is 16 residues long. This sequence originates from a human donor who donated a stem cell graft to a child with SCID. V is TRBV9 and J is TRBJ2-3, with TRBD2 as a possible D gene (7 bases). The sequencing used PBMCs from the stem cell graft donor, collected from the stem cell graft. CDR3 coding DNA: TGTGCCAGCAGCGTCGGCGGGGGCCCAAGCACAGATACGCAGTATTTT. This gives the protein CASSVGGGPSTDTQYF. The full variable domain, completed using reference TRBV9 and TRBJ2-3, is DSGVTQTPKHLITATGQRVTLRCSPRSGDLSVYWYQQSLDQGLQFLIQYYNGEERAKGNILERFSAQQFPDLHSELNLSSLELGDSALYFCASSVGGGPSTDTQYFGPGTRLTVL.